This is a list of T cell receptor beta chains from one sample in a study of T-cell reconstitution after alpha-beta-depleted transplantation in children. TCRdb itself ran the PCR reads through MiXCR, one entry per CDR3 protein. The table has around 50,000 distinct CDR3 sequences, approximately 52% seen once; the top ten hold approximately 38%. The sample was peripheral blood, taken before TCRalphabeta/CD19-depleted stem cell transplant. The receptors stem from a boy under two years old with SCID, due to receive a stem cell transplant. CDR3s include the opening cysteine and the closing phenylalanine or tryptophan. D genes are given only for firm matches. Some rows mark clone size as missing; the rest say once, few, many or name a class of expanded clone.

clone size: NA; D gene: NA; J gene: TRBJ2-3; CDR3 length: 13; V gene: TRBV27; CDR3 DNA: TGTGCCAGCAGTCTGACCCCTTTCGATACGCAGTATTTT; CDR3 protein: CASSLTPFDTQYF
clone size: NA; D gene: NA; J gene: TRBJ1-1; CDR3 length: 13; V gene: TRBV20-1; CDR3 DNA: TGCAGTGCTAGTTTCGCCACGGGCACTGAAGCTTTCTTT; CDR3 protein: CSASFATGTEAFF
clone size: many; D gene: TRBD1; J gene: TRBJ2-5; CDR3 length: 12; V gene: TRBV20-1; CDR3 DNA: TGCAGTGCAACGGACAGGGGTCAGGCCCAGTACTTC; CDR3 protein: CSATDRGQAQYF
clone size: few; D gene: NA; J gene: TRBJ1-1; CDR3 length: 12; V gene: TRBV7-3; CDR3 DNA: TGTGCCAGCAGCTTGGGAAGCACTGAAGCTTTCTTT; CDR3 protein: CASSLGSTEAFF
clone size: NA; D gene: NA; J gene: TRBJ2-1; CDR3 length: 15; V gene: TRBV7-9; CDR3 DNA: TGTGCCAGCAGCCCGCCCGATGCCCAGTACAATGAGCAGTTCTTC; CDR3 protein: CASSPPDAQYNEQFF
clone size: NA; D gene: TRBD1; J gene: TRBJ1-2; CDR3 length: 13; V gene: TRBV12-5; CDR3 DNA: TGTGCTAGTGGTTTGGGGACAGGTCGGCGCTACACCTTC; CDR3 protein: CASGLGTGRRYTF
clone size: NA; D gene: TRBD2; J gene: TRBJ2-1; CDR3 length: 14; V gene: TRBV4-2; CDR3 DNA: TGTGCCAGCAGGAATAGCGGGGGGGCCGATGAGCAGTTCTTC; CDR3 protein: CASRNSGGADEQFF
clone size: NA; D gene: TRBD2; J gene: TRBJ2-2; CDR3 length: 13; V gene: TRBV6-4; CDR3 DNA: TGTGCCAGCGGGACTAGTGACACCGGGGAGCTGTTTTTT; CDR3 protein: CASGTSDTGELFF
clone size: NA; D gene: TRBD1; J gene: TRBJ2-3; CDR3 length: 16; V gene: TRBV6-5; CDR3 DNA: TGTGCCAGCAGTTCGGGACCGGGACAGGGCACAGATACGCAGTATTTT; CDR3 protein: CASSSGPGQGTDTQYF
clone size: few; D gene: NA; J gene: TRBJ2-4; CDR3 length: 17; V gene: TRBV7-2; CDR3 DNA: TGTGCCAGCAGCTTATCCGGTTACAAAGGAGCCAAAAACATTCAGTACTTC; CDR3 protein: CASSLSGYKGAKNIQYF
clone size: NA; D gene: TRBD2; J gene: TRBJ2-7; CDR3 length: 14; V gene: TRBV20-1; CDR3 DNA: TGCAGTGCTAGAGGACTAGCGGGGGGCTACGAGCAGTACTTC; CDR3 protein: CSARGLAGGYEQYF
clone size: once; D gene: TRBD2; J gene: TRBJ2-7; CDR3 length: 18; V gene: TRBV11-2; CDR3 DNA: TGTGCCAGCAGCCCACAGCCTCTAGCGGGGGTCAAACCCTACGAGCAGTACTTC; CDR3 protein: CASSPQPLAGVKPYEQYF
clone size: NA; D gene: NA; J gene: TRBJ2-5; CDR3 length: 13; V gene: TRBV20-1; CDR3 DNA: TGCAGTGCTGCCGGGACGGCCAAAGAGACCCAGTACTTC; CDR3 protein: CSAAGTAKETQYF
clone size: NA; D gene: NA; J gene: TRBJ1-4; CDR3 length: 15; V gene: TRBV5-6; CDR3 DNA: TGTGCCAGCAGCTTGAGTTATAGGGTCAATGAAAAACTGTTTTTT; CDR3 protein: CASSLSYRVNEKLFF
clone size: NA; D gene: NA; J gene: TRBJ2-7; CDR3 length: 16; V gene: TRBV10-2; CDR3 DNA: TGCGCCAGCAGTGAGATCGTACGTCTGAGCTCCTACGAGCAGTACTTC; CDR3 protein: CASSEIVRLSSYEQYF
clone size: NA; D gene: NA; J gene: TRBJ2-7; CDR3 length: 13; V gene: TRBV11-2; CDR3 DNA: TGTGCCAGCAACCAACCGGGGTCGGAGAGGTTTTACTTC; CDR3 protein: CASNQPGSERFYF
clone size: NA; D gene: NA; J gene: TRBJ1-1; CDR3 length: 14; V gene: TRBV6-4; CDR3 DNA: TGTGCCAGCAGTGCTGACAGGCTGAACACTGAAGCTTTCTTT; CDR3 protein: CASSADRLNTEAFF
clone size: many; D gene: NA; J gene: TRBJ1-1; CDR3 length: 12; V gene: TRBV7-9; CDR3 DNA: TGTGCCAGCAGCCACCTGGGCACTGAAGCTTTCTTT; CDR3 protein: CASSHLGTEAFF
clone size: once; D gene: NA; J gene: TRBJ2-1; CDR3 length: 12; V gene: TRBV5-1; CDR3 DNA: TGCGCCAGCAGCCCCAGGGGCTTTAAGCAGTTCTTC; CDR3 protein: CASSPRGFKQFF
clone size: NA; D gene: TRBD2; J gene: TRBJ2-5; CDR3 length: 18; V gene: TRBV27; CDR3 DNA: TGTGCCAGCAGTTTATGGACTAGCGGGGGGGCGCGGCAAGAGACCCAGTACTTC; CDR3 protein: CASSLWTSGGARQETQYF